A selection of T cell receptor beta chains follows, all from one sample in a study of post-analysis software for immune sequencing data. TCRdb passed the PCR reads through MiXCR, listing each CDR3 protein once. In the table there are hundreds of thousands of distinct CDR3 sequences, around 40% of which are singletons. What was sequenced was blood. These receptors all come from a girl aged 10 to 17 with multiple sclerosis. The CDR3 runs from the conserved cysteine through the conserved F or W. Fields, in order: D gene, clone size, V gene, J gene, CDR3 DNA, CDR3 protein. The D gene is left open where the match is weak. A row's size may be missing; if present it is once, few, many or a size class.

TRBD1,-,TRBV29-1,TRBJ2-7,TGCAGCGTTGAAGATAGGGGACAGGGTGGCAACGAGCAGTACTTC,CSVEDRGQGGNEQYF
-,-,TRBV25-1,TRBJ2-7,TGTGCCAGCAGTGAAGCAGGGACGGGCAACTACGAGCAGTACTTC,CASSEAGTGNYEQYF
TRBD2,-,TRBV24-1,TRBJ2-1,TGTGCCACCAGTGATTTGAAGGGTAGCGGGAGGACCTACAATGAGCAGTTCTTC,CATSDLKGSGRTYNEQFF
-,few,TRBV28,TRBJ1-1,TGTGCCAGCAGTTTAGGCACTATGAACACTGAAGCTTTCTTT,CASSLGTMNTEAFF
TRBD1,-,TRBV24-1,TRBJ1-2,TGTGCCACCAGTCCCCGGACAGGAAACTATGGCTACACCTTC,CATSPRTGNYGYTF
-,-,TRBV2,TRBJ2-5,TGTGCCAGCAGTGTTAGACGGGTCGGGGAGACCCAGTACTTC,CASSVRRVGETQYF
-,-,TRBV28,TRBJ2-7,TGTGCCAGCAGTTCACAGGGCTACAATGAGCAGTACTTC,CASSSQGYNEQYF
TRBD1,-,TRBV5-1,TRBJ1-1,TGCGCCAGCAGCCCAAGACAGGGGCGGGACACTGAAGCTTTCTTT,CASSPRQGRDTEAFF
-,-,TRBV20-1,TRBJ1-2,TGCAGTGCTAGATATCCGGCTGAGGGCTACACCTTC,CSARYPAEGYTF
TRBD1,-,TRBV5-1,TRBJ2-7,TGCGCCAGCAGTCTGACAACAGGGGACGAGCAGTACTTC,CASSLTTGDEQYF
TRBD1,few,TRBV29-1,TRBJ2-7,TGCAGCGTTGAAGTGGGACAGTCGGGGCAGTACTTC,CSVEVGQSGQYF
TRBD2,once,TRBV11-2,TRBJ2-7,TGTGCCAGCAGCTTAGTAGCGCTAGCGGGAGTCCCCTACGAGCAGTACTTC,CASSLVALAGVPYEQYF
TRBD2,few,TRBV6-5,TRBJ2-3,TGTGCCAGCAGTAGGACTAGCGGCGACATGCAGTATTTT,CASSRTSGDMQYF
-,few,TRBV6-5,TRBJ1-5,TGTGCCAGCAGTTTCTTCAGGGGGCCCCAGCATTTT,CASSFFRGPQHF
-,-,TRBV24-1,TRBJ1-5,TGTGCCACCAGGGGAAGTCGGGATCAGCCCCAGCATTTT,CATRGSRDQPQHF
TRBD1,-,TRBV27,TRBJ1-2,TGTGCCGTGGACAGGGGTCCCCACTTAGGTGGCTACACCTTC,CAVDRGPHLGGYTF
TRBD1,few,TRBV7-9,TRBJ2-5,TGTGCCAGCAGCCAGTGGACAGGGGAAGAGACCCAGTACTTC,CASSQWTGEETQYF
-,few,TRBV15,TRBJ2-7,TGTGCCACCAGCAGAACGCGACTCTACGAGCAGTACTTC,CATSRTRLYEQYF
-,-,TRBV6-6,TRBJ2-3,TGTGCCAGCACCAAGGACTACCCCGGGGATACGCAGTATTTT,CASTKDYPGDTQYF
-,-,TRBV12-3/TRBV12-4,TRBJ1-2,TGTGCCACTAAGGGAAGGGTCGGAAACTATGGCTACACCTTC,CATKGRVGNYGYTF
TRBD1,-,TRBV12-3/TRBV12-4,TRBJ2-1,TGTGCCAGCAGTTTGGGTGGGGACAGGGGGCTTGAGCAGTTCTTC,CASSLGGDRGLEQFF
-,-,TRBV11-2,TRBJ1-5,TGTGCCAGCAGCCCAAGAGCCGACACGAGCAATCAGCCCCAGCATTTT,CASSPRADTSNQPQHF
-,few,TRBV15,TRBJ1-4,TGTGCCACCAGCATATCGGGAGCGGGTGAAAAACTGTTTTTT,CATSISGAGEKLFF
-,few,TRBV5-8,TRBJ2-7,TGTGCCAGCAGCCCGAGGACCAGGAGCTCCTACGAGCAGTACTTC,CASSPRTRSSYEQYF
-,few,TRBV7-3,TRBJ2-1,TGTGCCAGCAGCTTTTCAAGAGGTAATGAGCAGTTCTTC,CASSFSRGNEQFF
-,-,TRBV2,TRBJ2-6,TGTGCCAGCATTACCCAGGCTCCTGGGGCCAACGTCCTGACTTTC,CASITQAPGANVLTF
TRBD1,-,TRBV4-1,TRBJ2-7,TGCGCCAGCAGCCACCCGGGACAGGCATACGAGCAGTACTTC,CASSHPGQAYEQYF
-,-,TRBV6-2/TRBV6-3,TRBJ2-3,TGTGCCAGCCTATACAGGGAGAGGACAGATACGCAGTATTTT,CASLYRERTDTQYF
-,-,TRBV6-2/TRBV6-3,TRBJ2-5,TGTGCCAGCAGTCCCATAGGGGAATTACAAGAGACCCAGTACTTC,CASSPIGELQETQYF
-,few,TRBV29-1,TRBJ2-1,TGCAGCGGCCTCACTCGACAGCGGATATCCTACAATGAGCAGTTCTTC,CSGLTRQRISYNEQFF
TRBD1,-,TRBV28,TRBJ2-7,TGTGCCAGCAGTTCGTCCGGGACAGGGGGCGGCGAGCAGTACTTC,CASSSSGTGGGEQYF
TRBD1,-,TRBV5-5,TRBJ1-4,TGTGCCAGCAGCCGACAGGGGGGACCAACTAATGAAAAACTGTTTTTT,CASSRQGGPTNEKLFF
TRBD2,-,TRBV20-1,TRBJ2-3,TGCAGTAACGCGGGAGGTAGCACAGATACGCAGTATTTT,CSNAGGSTDTQYF
TRBD1,few,TRBV24-1,TRBJ1-5,TGTGCCACCGAAGCCGGGACAGGGAGCAATCAGCCCCAGCATTTT,CATEAGTGSNQPQHF
TRBD1,few,TRBV5-1,TRBJ2-7,TGCGCCAGCCGGAGGCCAGGGGGCAGGGACGAGCAGTACTTC,CASRRPGGRDEQYF
TRBD2,-,TRBV15,TRBJ2-7,TGTGCCACCAGCAGAGGTCCGGGACTAGCGGGAGGATCCTACGAGCAGTACTTC,CATSRGPGLAGGSYEQYF
TRBD2,-,TRBV2,TRBJ2-5,TGTGCCAGCCGCCCCAGGACTAGCGGGAGGGAGACCCAGTACTTC,CASRPRTSGRETQYF
TRBD2,-,TRBV7-2,TRBJ2-7,TGTGCCAGCAGCGCCTGGGGACTAGCGAATCAATACGAGCAGTACTTC,CASSAWGLANQYEQYF
-,-,TRBV29-1,TRBJ1-2,TGCAGCGTTGATGTCGGTTCCTATGGCTACACCTTC,CSVDVGSYGYTF
TRBD1,few,TRBV29-1,TRBJ1-2,TGCAGCGTTGCTGGGGGGGACAGGGAGGGATATGGCTACACCTTC,CSVAGGDREGYGYTF
-,-,TRBV6-4,TRBJ2-7,TGTGCCAGCAGTAAATCCAGCGGAAGCTCCTACGAGCAGTACTTC,CASSKSSGSSYEQYF